One sample yielded the 18 T cell receptor beta chains listed below, sequenced in a study of blood T cell repertoires in COVID-19. Data came from immunoSEQ multiplex PCR; TCRdb stores just in-frame clones and leaves some out. The repertoire consists of approximately 170,000 clones, with 86% occurring once and the leading ten covering 9.5% to 13%. The sequenced sample was peripheral blood. These receptor sequences come from a woman aged 60 to 75 with COVID-19, enrolled during active disease.

The V gene is TRBV3-1 (or the pseudogene TRBV3-2), the J gene TRBJ1-2; a weak D match, TRBD1 (6 bases). The length of the CDR3 is 15 residues. Germline V gene sequence: CDR1 LGHDT, CDR2 YNNKEL (reference sequence). Between the trimmed V and J ends, which lost 1 base and 4 bases, there was a span of 13 bases. Here the CDR3 reads CASSQGNRDLYGYTF. As DNA, the CDR3 is TGTGCCAGCAGCCAAGGTAACAGGGATCTCTATGGCTACACCTTC.

Here the CDR3 reads CASSPTQGASGNTIYF. CDR3 in DNA: TGTGCCAGTAGTCCCACCCAGGGCGCCTCTGGAAACACCATATATTTT. The chain employs TRBV19 and TRBJ1-3; possibly TRBD1 for D (5 bases). Germline V gene data show CDR1 as LNHDA and CDR2 as SQIVND (reference sequence). V dropped 5 bases and J dropped 0 bases, with 14 bases sitting between them. The CDR3 has 16 residues. Full variable domain (missing parts from reference TRBV19 and TRBJ1-3): DGGITQSPKYLFRKEGQNVTLSCEQNLNHDAMYWYRQDPGQGLRLIYYSQIVNDFQKGDIAEGYSVSREKKESFPLTVTSAQKNPTAFYLCASSPTQGASGNTIYFGEGSWLTVV.

This clone showed up just a few times. The chain is built from TRBV19 and TRBJ2-7, with 12 nucleotides matching TRBD2. CDR3 length equals 17 residues. Germline CDR1 is LNHDA and CDR2 is SQIVND (reference sequence). V lost 5 bases and J lost 7; bases outside the gene matches: 15. The CDR3 sequence: CASSLRTSGKGGEEQYF. As DNA, the CDR3 is TGTGCCAGTAGTCTTAGGACTAGCGGGAAAGGAGGTGAAGAGCAGTACTTC.

This chain links TRBV20-1 with TRBJ1-1; weak D call: TRBD1 (6 bases). The CDR3 is 11 amino acids. Trimming left V 5 bases short and J 11 bases short, with 15 bases between. CDR1 and CDR2 (germline): DFQATT, SNEGSKA (reference sequence). Here the CDR3 reads CSAGGDIGAFF. Written as DNA, the CDR3 is TGCAGTGCTGGGGGGGACATTGGGGCTTTCTTT.

V gene TRBV13 combines with J gene TRBJ2-7; 7 nucleotides agree with TRBD1. CDR1 and CDR2 from the germline V gene are PRHDT and FYEKMQ (reference sequence). J was trimmed by 5 bases and V by 2 bases; bases with no gene match: 9. This CDR3 comprises 15 residues. The CDR3 is CASSLSGQVVDEQYF. CDR3 nucleotides: TGTGCCAGCAGCTTATCAGGACAGGTTGTGGACGAGCAGTACTTC.

V and J are TRBV11-2 and TRBJ1-5, with D unresolved. Per the germline V gene, CDR1 is SGHAT and CDR2 is FQNNGV. Trimming left V 5 bases short and J 7 bases short, with 18 bases between. This CDR3 is built from 15 residues. The DNA for the CDR3 is TGTGCCAGCAGCCTTAGCGTAGGGTCCGGACAGCCCCAGCATTTT. Amino acid sequence: CASSLSVGSGQPQHF.

The gene calls are TRBV18 and TRBJ1-5; possibly TRBD1 for D (5 bases). Germline V gene sequence: CDR1 KGHSH, CDR2 LQKENI. The CDR3 extends over 14 amino acids. Trimming removed 5 bases at V and 3 bases at J, with 11 bases between. This chain's CDR3 is CASSSRVINQPQHF. CDR3 nucleotides: TGTGCCAGCTCATCCAGGGTTATCAATCAGCCCCAGCATTTT.

The chain uses TRBV10-1 and TRBJ2-1; 12 bases agree with TRBD2. This CDR3 contains 15 residues. Germline V gives CDR1 WNHNN, CDR2 SYGVQD (reference sequence). Unmatched junction bases numbered 1, after V lost 3 bases and J lost 4 bases. CDR3: CASSEGLAGYNEQFF. In DNA, the CDR3 is TGCGCCAGCAGTGAAGGACTAGCGGGATACAATGAGCAGTTCTTC.

J is TRBJ2-2 and V is TRBV5-6; maybe TRBD1 (6 bases). The germline CDR1 and CDR2 sequences are SGHDT and YYEEEE. Trimming pared 0 bases from V and 7 bases from J, leaving 16 bases between. CDR3 size: 16 residues. CDR3 amino acids: CASSLEKVQGSGELFF. CDR3 bases: TGTGCCAGCAGCTTGGAGAAGGTCCAGGGGAGCGGGGAGCTGTTTTTT.

This sequence joins TRBV18 and TRBJ2-7; TRBD1 might be the D (5 bases). The CDR3 sequence is 15 residues long. V was clipped by 2 bases and J by 0 bases, with 11 bases between them. Germline V gives CDR1 KGHSH, CDR2 LQKENI. CDR3 bases: TGTGCCAGCTCACCAGGGGCAGACAGCTCCTACGAGCAGTACTTC. Translated, it gives CASSPGADSSYEQYF.

The rearrangement joins TRBV19 to TRBJ2-1, with 14 bases identical to TRBD2. With 2 bases clipped from V and 8 bases from J, the junction kept 14 bases outside the gene matches. The CDR3 runs to 19 residues. Germline values: CDR1 LNHDA, CDR2 SQIVND (reference sequence). The CDR3 protein is CASSIWPGTSGRFFDEQFF. The CDR3 DNA sequence: TGTGCCAGTAGTATATGGCCCGGGACTAGCGGGAGATTTTTCGATGAGCAGTTCTTC.

This chain connects TRBV27 to TRBJ2-4, with 7 bases fitting TRBD2. The germline gives CDR1 MNHEY, CDR2 SMNVEV (reference sequence). J gave up 5 bases and V 3 bases, and 7 bases lay outside the gene matches. The CDR3 has 15 residues. CDR3 in amino acids: CASSLVSGPENIQYF. The CDR3 DNA reads TGTGCCAGCAGTTTGGTTAGCGGGCCCGAAAACATTCAGTACTTC.

The chain links TRBV24-1 to TRBJ1-5, with 10 bases fitting TRBD1. Germline loops: CDR1 KGHDR, CDR2 SFDVKD. CDR3 size: 14 residues. With 9 bases clipped from V and 5 bases from J, the junction kept 6 bases outside the gene matches. The CDR3 sequence: CATGGQGRYQPQHF. The DNA of the CDR3 is TGTGCCACCGGGGGACAGGGGCGCTATCAGCCCCAGCATTTT.

The rearrangement joins TRBV7-2 to TRBJ1-6; D gene ambiguous. CDR3 length equals 15 residues. V lost 4 bases and J lost 0, with 7 bases in between. Germline V lookup: CDR1 SGHTA, CDR2 FQGNSA. The DNA for the CDR3 is TGTGCCAGCAGCTCTTTTAGCTCCTATAATTCACCCCTCCACTTT. Translated, it gives CASSSFSSYNSPLHF. Full variable domain (remainder filled in from reference TRBV7-2 and TRBJ1-6): GAGVSQSPSNKVTEKGKDVELRCDPISGHTALYWYRQSLGQGLEFLIYFQGNSAPDKSGLPSDRFSAERTGGSVSTLTIQRTQQEDSAVYLCASSSFSSYNSPLHFGNGTRLTVT.

This chain joins TRBV15 and TRBJ1-2; 8 bases fit TRBD1. Germline V gives CDR1 LNHNV, CDR2 YYDKDF (reference sequence). The V gene end was trimmed by 3 bases and the J gene end by 4 bases; junction bases not matched to a gene: 4. The CDR3 is 14 amino acids. CDR3 DNA sequence: TGTGCCACCAGCAGGGACAGGGAGGGCTATGGCTACACCTTC. The encoded protein is CATSRDREGYGYTF.

This clone was counted between two and nine times. The chain joins TRBV5-1 to TRBJ2-7; perhaps TRBD1 as D (5 bases). Germline values: CDR1 SGHRS, CDR2 YFSETQ. This CDR3 is built from 14 residues. V shed 2 bases and J shed 2 bases, with 11 bases lying between them. For the CDR3, the DNA is TGCGCCAGCAGCTTTAAACAGGACACCTACGAGCAGTACTTC. Its translation: CASSFKQDTYEQYF.

The genes are TRBV11-3 and TRBJ2-1, with TRBD2 matching 9 bases. V shed 0 bases, J shed 7 bases, and the junction held 13 bases outside the gene matches. The CDR3 has 18 amino acids. Germline V gene data show CDR1 as SGHNT and CDR2 as YENEEA. CDR3 sequence reads: CASSLDAAGGLFWNEQFF. DNA for the CDR3: TGTGCCAGCAGCTTAGATGCTGCGGGAGGGCTATTCTGGAATGAGCAGTTCTTC. The full variable domain, completed using reference TRBV11-3 and TRBJ2-1, is EAGVVQSPRYKIIEKKQPVAFWCNPISGHNTLYWYLQNLGQGPELLIRYENEEAVDDSQLPKDRFSAERLKGVDSTLKIQPAELGDSAVYLCASSLDAAGGLFWNEQFFGPGTRLTVL.

J is TRBJ1-4 and V is TRBV19; 8 bases agree with TRBD1. The CDR3 runs 16 residues. The germline CDR1 and CDR2 sequences are LNHDA and SQIVND (reference sequence). The ends lost 8 bases at V and 0 bases at J; junction bases unmatched: 8. CDR3 loop: CASSGTGYATNEKLFF. The CDR3 bases are TGTGCCAGTTCCGGGACAGGCTATGCAACTAATGAAAAACTGTTTTTT.